This T cell receptor beta chain is from a study of blood T cell repertoires in COVID-19. Turning to the study itself: Spain, Italy and the United States supplied samples that represented acute and convalescent COVID-19.

Produced via immunoSEQ multiplex PCR; TCRdb's table is partial and in-frame only. The sample lists tens of thousands of clones; 89% were seen once. This clonotype originated in a man aged 60 to 75 with active COVID-19. Sample: peripheral blood.

In DNA form, the CDR3 reads TGTGCCAGCAGCTTCCGGGTGTTAGCGGTTCACGAGCAGTACTTC. Protein: CASSFRVLAVHEQYF. The chain recombines TRBV7-8 with TRBJ2-7; a possible D gene is TRBD2 (6 bases). CDR3 length equals 15 residues. Trimming cost V 3 bases and J 5 bases, with 17 bases left between them. The germline V gene encodes CDR1 SGHVS and CDR2 FQNEAQ.